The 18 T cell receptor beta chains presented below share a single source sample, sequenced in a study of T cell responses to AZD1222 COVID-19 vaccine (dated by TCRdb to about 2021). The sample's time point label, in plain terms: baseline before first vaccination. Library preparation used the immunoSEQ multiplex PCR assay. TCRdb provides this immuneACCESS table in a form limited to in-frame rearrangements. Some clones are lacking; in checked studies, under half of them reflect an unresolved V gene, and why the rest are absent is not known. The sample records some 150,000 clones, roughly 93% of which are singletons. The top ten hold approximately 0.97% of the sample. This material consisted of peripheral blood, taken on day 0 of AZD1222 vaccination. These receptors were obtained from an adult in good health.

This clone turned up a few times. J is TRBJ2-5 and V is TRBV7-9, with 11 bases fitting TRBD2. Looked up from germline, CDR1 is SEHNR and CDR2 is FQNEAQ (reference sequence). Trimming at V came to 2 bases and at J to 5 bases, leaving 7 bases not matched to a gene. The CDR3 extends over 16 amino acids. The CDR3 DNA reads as TGTGCCAGCAGCTTAAAACTAGCGGGGGTGAAGGAGACCCAGTACTTC. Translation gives CASSLKLAGVKETQYF.

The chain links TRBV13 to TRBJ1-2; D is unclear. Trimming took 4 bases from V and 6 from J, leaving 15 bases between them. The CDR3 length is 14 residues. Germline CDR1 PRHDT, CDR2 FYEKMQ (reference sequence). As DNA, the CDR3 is TGTGCCAGCAGCTCCAGGTTATTTCCCGATGGCTACACCTTC. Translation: CASSSRLFPDGYTF.

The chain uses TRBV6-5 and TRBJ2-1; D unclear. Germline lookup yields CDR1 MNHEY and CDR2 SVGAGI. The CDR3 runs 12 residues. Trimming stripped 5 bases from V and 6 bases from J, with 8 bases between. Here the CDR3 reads CASSHRINEQFF. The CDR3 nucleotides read TGTGCCAGCAGTCATAGGATCAATGAGCAGTTCTTC.

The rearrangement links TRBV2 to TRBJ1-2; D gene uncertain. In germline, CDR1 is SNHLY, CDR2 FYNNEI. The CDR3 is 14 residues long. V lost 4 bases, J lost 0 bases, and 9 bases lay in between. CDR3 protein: CASSGVGSNYGYTF. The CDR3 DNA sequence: TGTGCCAGCAGTGGTGTTGGTTCTAACTATGGCTACACCTTC. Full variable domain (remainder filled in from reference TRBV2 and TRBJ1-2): EPEVTQTPSHQVTQMGQEVILRCVPISNHLYFYWYRQILGQKVEFLVSFYNNEISEKSEIFDDQFSVERPDGSNFTLKIRSTKLEDSAMYFCASSGVGSNYGYTFGSGTRLTVV.

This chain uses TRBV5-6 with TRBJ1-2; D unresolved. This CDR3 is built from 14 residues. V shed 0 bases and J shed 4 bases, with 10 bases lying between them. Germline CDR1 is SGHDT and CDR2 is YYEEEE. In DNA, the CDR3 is TGTGCCAGCAGCTTGGAAATCAGCCTCTATGGCTACACCTTC. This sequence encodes CASSLEISLYGYTF.

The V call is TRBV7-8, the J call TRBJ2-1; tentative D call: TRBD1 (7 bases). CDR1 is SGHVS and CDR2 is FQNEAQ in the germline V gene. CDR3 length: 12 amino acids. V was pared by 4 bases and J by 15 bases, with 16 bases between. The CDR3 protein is CASSSHDREVFF. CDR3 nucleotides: TGTGCCAGCAGCTCCCACGACAGGGAGGTGTTCTTC.

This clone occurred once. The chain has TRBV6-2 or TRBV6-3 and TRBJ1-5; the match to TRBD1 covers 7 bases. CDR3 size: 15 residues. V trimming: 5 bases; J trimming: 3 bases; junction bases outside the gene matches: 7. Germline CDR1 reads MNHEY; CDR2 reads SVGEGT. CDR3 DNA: TGTGCCAGCAGTGACCAGACAGGGTACAATCAGCCCCAGCATTTT. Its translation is CASSDQTGYNQPQHF.

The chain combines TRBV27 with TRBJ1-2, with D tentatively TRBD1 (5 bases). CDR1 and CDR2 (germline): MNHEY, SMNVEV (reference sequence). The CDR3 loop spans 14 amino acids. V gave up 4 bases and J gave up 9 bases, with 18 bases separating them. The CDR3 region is CASSSARVFYRYTF. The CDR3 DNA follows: TGTGCCAGCAGTTCGGCCAGGGTGTTTTATCGCTACACCTTC.

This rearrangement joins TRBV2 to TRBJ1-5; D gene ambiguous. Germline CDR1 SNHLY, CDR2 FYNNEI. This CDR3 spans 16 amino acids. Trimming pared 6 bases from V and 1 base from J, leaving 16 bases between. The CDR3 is CASSDQEGSSNQPQHF. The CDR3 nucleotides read TGTGCCAGCAGCGATCAGGAGGGAAGCAGCAATCAGCCCCAGCATTTT. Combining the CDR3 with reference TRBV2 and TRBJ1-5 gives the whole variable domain EPEVTQTPSHQVTQMGQEVILRCVPISNHLYFYWYRQILGQKVEFLVSFYNNEISEKSEIFDDQFSVERPDGSNFTLKIRSTKLEDSAMYFCASSDQEGSSNQPQHFGDGTRLSIL.

The CDR3 sequence is CATSDRDRGRREQFF. For the CDR3, the DNA is TGTGCCACCAGTGACCGGGACAGGGGGCGAAGGGAGCAGTTCTTC. This chain joins TRBV24-1 and TRBJ2-1; 12 bases match TRBD1. The CDR3 sequence is 15 residues long. CDR1 and CDR2 (germline): KGHDR, SFDVKD. The J segment lost 10 bases and the V segment lost 4 bases, leaving 7 bases of the junction unmatched.

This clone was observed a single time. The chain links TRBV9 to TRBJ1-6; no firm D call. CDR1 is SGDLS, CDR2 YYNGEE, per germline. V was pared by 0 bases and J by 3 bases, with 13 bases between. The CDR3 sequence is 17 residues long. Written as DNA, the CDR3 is TGTGCCAGCAGCGTAGGAGAGACTCTCCGCTATAATTCACCCCTCCACTTT. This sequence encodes CASSVGETLRYNSPLHF.

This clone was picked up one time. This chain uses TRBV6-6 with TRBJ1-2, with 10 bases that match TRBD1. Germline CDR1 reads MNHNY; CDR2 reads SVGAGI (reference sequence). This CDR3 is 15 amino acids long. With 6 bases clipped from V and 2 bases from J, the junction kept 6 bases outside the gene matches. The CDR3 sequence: CASRTGTGVNYGYTF. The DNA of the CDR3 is TGTGCCAGCAGGACCGGGACAGGGGTGAACTATGGCTACACCTTC.

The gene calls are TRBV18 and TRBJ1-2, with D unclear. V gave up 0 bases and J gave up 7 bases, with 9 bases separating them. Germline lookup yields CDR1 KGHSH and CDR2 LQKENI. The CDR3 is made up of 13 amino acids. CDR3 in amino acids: CASSPPGRTGYTF. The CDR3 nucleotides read TGTGCCAGCTCACCACCGGGCAGGACTGGCTACACCTTC.

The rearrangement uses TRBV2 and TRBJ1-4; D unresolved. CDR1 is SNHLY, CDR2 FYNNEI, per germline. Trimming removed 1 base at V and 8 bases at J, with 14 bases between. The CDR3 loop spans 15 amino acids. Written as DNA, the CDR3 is TGTGCCAGCAGTGAAGGACCCTCTAGCGGGGAAAAACTGTTTTTT. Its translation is CASSEGPSSGEKLFF.

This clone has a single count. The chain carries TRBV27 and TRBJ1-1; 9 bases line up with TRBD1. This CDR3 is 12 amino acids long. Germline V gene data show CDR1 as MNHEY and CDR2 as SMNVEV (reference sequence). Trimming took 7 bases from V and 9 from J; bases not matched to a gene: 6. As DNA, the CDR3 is TGTGCCAGCACGGACAGGGGCGTTCAAGCTTTCTTT. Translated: CASTDRGVQAFF.

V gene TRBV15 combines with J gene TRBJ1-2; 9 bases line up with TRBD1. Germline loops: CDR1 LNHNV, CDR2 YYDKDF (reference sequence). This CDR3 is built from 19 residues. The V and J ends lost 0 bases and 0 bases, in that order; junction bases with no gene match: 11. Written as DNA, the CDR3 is TGTGCCACCAGCAGAGAGGGACAGGGAGTAAGCCTGGCTAACTATGGCTACACCTTC. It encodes CATSREGQGVSLANYGYTF.

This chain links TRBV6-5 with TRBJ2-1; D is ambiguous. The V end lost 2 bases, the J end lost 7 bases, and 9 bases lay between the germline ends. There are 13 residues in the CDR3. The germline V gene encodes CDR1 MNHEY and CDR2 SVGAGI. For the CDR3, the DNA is TGTGCCAGCAGTTACGGCGTGGGGAATGAGCAGTTCTTC. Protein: CASSYGVGNEQFF.

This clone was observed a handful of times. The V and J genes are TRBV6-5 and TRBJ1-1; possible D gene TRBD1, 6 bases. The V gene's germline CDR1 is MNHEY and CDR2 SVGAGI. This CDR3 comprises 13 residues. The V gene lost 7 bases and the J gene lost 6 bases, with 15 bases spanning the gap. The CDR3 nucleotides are TGTGCCAGCATTTCCGACAGGAGGGCTGAAGCTTTCTTT. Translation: CASISDRRAEAFF.